The source of this TCR beta chain is a study of blood T cell repertoires in COVID-19. Whole-study context: The United States, Italy and Spain were the sources of the acute and convalescent COVID-19 samples. Sources were T cells, B-cell-depleted T cells, or PBMCs; the material itself was cDNA or gDNA.

The authors' processing: Reference gene primer amplification yielded estimated nucleated cell counts. Using immunoSEQ multiplex PCR, the repertoire was profiled, and TCRdb retains in-frame clones only, with some absent. The D gene and trimming were derived from the DNA, and the V and J assignments and clone size from that table. There are about 50,000 clones in the sample; roughly 84% occur only once, and 5% to 7% lies in the top ten. This CDR3 region has 15 residues. Germline CDR1 and CDR2: SGHRS and YFSETQ. V lost 0 bases and J lost 6; bases outside the gene matches: 5. The sample comprised peripheral blood. The chain links TRBV5-1 to TRBJ2-7, with TRBD2 matching over 11 bases. This clonotype was obtained from a man aged 50-59 years with active COVID-19. The CDR3 nucleotides are TGCGCCAGCAGCTTGGATGGGCTAGCGGGAGGCGAGCAGTACTTC. Translating gives CASSLDGLAGGEQYF.